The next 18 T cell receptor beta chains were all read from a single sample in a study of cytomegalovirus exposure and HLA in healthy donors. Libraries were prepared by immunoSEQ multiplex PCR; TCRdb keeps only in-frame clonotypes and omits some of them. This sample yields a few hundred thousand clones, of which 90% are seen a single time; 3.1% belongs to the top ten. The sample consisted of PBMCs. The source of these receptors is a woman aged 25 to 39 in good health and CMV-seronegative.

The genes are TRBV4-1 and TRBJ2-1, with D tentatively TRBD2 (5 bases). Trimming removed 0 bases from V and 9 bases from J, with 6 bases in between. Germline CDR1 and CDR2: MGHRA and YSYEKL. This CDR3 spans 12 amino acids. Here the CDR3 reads CASSQDEGEQFF. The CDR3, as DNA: TGCGCCAGCAGCCAAGATGAGGGTGAGCAGTTCTTC.

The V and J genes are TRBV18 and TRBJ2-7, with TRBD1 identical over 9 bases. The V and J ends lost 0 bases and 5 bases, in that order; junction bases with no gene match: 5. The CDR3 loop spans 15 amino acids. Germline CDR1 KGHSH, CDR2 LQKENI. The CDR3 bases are TGTGCCAGCTCACCACCGACAGGGGGTGGGAACGAGCAGTACTTC. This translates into CASSPPTGGGNEQYF.

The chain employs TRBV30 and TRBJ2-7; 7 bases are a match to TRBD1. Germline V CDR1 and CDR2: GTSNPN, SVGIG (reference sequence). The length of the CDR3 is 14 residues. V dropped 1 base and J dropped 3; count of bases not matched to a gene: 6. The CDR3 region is CAWSGPQGLYEQYF. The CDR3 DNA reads TGTGCCTGGAGTGGACCACAGGGGCTCTACGAGCAGTACTTC.

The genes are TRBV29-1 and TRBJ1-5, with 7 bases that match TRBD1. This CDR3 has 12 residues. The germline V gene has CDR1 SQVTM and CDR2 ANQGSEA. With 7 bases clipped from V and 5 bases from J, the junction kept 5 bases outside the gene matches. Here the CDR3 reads CSARTGDQPQHF. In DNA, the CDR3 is TGCAGCGCGCGGACAGGAGATCAGCCCCAGCATTTT.

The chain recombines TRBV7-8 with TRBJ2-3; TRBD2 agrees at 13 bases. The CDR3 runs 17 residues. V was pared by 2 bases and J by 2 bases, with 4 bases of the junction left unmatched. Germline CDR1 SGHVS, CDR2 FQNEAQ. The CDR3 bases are TGTGCCAGCAGCTTAATCGGGACTAGCGGGACCACAGATACGCAGTATTTT. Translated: CASSLIGTSGTTDTQYF.

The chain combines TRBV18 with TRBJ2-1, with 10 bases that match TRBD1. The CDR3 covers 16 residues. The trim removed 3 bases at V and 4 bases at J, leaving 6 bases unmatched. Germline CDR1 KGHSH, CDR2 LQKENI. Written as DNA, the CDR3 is TGTGCCAGCTCACCGCTTGGACAGGGGGGTTACAATGAGCAGTTCTTC. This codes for CASSPLGQGGYNEQFF. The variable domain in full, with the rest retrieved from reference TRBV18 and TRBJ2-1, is NAGVMQNPRHLVRRRGQEARLRCSPMKGHSHVYWYRQLPEEGLKFMVYLQKENIIDESGMPKERFSAEFPKEGPSILRIQQVVRGDSAAYFCASSPLGQGGYNEQFFGPGTRLTVL.

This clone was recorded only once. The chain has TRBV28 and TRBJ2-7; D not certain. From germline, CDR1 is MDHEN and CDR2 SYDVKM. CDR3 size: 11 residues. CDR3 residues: CAINDGNEQYF. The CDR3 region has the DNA TGTGCGATAAACGACGGAAACGAGCAGTACTTC. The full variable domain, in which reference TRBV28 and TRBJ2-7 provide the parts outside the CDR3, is DVKVTQSSRYLVKRTGEKVFLECVQDMDHENMFWYRQDPGLGLRLIYFSYDVKMKEKGDIPEGYSVSREKKERFSLILESASTNQTSMYLCAINDGNEQYFGPGTRLTVT.

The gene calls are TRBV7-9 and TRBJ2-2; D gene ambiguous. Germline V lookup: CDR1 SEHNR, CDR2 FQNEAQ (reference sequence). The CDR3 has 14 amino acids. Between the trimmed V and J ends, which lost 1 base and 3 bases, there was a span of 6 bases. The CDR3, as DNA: TGTGCCAGCAGCTTAGGATGGGACACCGGGGAGCTGTTTTTT. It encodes CASSLGWDTGELFF. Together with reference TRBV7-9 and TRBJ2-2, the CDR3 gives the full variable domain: DTGVSQNPRHKITKRGQNVTFRCDPISEHNRLYWYRQTLGQGPEFLTYFQNEAQLEKSRLLSDRFSAERPKGSFSTLEIQRTEQGDSAMYLCASSLGWDTGELFFGEGSRLTVL.

CDR3 protein: CASSHSDPGTSTDTQYF. CDR3 sequence (DNA): TGCGCCAGCAGCCACTCAGACCCGGGGACTAGCACAGATACGCAGTATTTT. The rearrangement uses TRBV4-1 and TRBJ2-3, with D perhaps matching TRBD2 (6 bases). This CDR3 is 17 amino acids long. V lost 3 bases and J lost 0, with 16 bases in between. CDR1 and CDR2 from the germline V gene are MGHRA and YSYEKL.

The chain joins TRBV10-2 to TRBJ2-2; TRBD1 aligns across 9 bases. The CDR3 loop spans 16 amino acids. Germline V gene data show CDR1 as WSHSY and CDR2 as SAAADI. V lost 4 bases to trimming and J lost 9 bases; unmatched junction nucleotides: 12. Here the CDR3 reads CASSGAGTGSHRELFF. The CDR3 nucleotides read TGCGCCAGCAGTGGCGCCGGGACAGGGTCCCACCGGGAGCTGTTTTTT.

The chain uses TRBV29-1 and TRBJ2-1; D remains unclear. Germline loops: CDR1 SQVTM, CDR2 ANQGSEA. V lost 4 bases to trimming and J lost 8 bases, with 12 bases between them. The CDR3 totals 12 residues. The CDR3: CSVGLSVDEQFF. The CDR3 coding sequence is TGCAGCGTTGGTCTATCCGTCGATGAGCAGTTCTTC.

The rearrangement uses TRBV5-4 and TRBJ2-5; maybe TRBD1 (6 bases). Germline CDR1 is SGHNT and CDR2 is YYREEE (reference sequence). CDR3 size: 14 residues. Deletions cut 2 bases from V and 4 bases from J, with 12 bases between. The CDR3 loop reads CASSFSQGRETQYF. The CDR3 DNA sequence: TGTGCCAGCAGCTTTAGTCAGGGGCGAGAGACCCAGTACTTC.

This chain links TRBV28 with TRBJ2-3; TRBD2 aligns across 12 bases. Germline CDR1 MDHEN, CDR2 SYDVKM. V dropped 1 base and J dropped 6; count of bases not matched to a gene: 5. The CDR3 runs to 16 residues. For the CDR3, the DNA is TGTGCCAGCAGTTTATCTAGCGGGAGGGCCGGTGATACGCAGTATTTT. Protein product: CASSLSSGRAGDTQYF.

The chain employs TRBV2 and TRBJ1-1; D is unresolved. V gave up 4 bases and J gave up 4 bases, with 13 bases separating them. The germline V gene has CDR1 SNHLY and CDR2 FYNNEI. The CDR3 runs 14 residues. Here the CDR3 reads CASSVLGFSTEAFF. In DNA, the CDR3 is TGTGCCAGCAGTGTCTTGGGGTTTTCCACTGAAGCTTTCTTT.

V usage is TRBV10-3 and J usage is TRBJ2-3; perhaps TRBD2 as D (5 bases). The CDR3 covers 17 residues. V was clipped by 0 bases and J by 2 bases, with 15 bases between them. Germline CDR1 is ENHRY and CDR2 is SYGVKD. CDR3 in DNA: TGTGCCATCAGTGAGTCGAGCAAACGGGGAACCACAGATACGCAGTATTTT. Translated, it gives CAISESSKRGTTDTQYF.

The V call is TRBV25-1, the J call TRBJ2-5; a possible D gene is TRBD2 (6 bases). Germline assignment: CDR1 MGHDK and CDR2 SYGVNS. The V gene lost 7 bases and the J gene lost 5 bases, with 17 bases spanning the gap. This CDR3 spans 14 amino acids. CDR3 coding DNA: TGTGCCAGCATCTTTGGAGGGGACGGGGAGACCCAGTACTTC. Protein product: CASIFGGDGETQYF.

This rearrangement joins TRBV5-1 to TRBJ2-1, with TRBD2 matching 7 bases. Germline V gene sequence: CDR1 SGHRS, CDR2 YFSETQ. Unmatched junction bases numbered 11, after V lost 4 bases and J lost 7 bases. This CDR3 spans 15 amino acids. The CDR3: CASSGAGTTTNEQFF. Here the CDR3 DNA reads TGCGCCAGCAGCGGGGCTGGGACTACGACTAATGAGCAGTTCTTC.

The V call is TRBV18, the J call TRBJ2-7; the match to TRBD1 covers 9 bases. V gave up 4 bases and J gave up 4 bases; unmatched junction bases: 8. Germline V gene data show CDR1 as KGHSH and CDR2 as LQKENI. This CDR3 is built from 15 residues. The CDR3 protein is CASSLGQGGRYEQYF. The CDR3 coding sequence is TGTGCCAGCTCACTGGGACAGGGTGGGCGGTACGAGCAGTACTTC. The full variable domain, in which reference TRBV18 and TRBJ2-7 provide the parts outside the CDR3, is NAGVMQNPRHLVRRRGQEARLRCSPMKGHSHVYWYRQLPEEGLKFMVYLQKENIIDESGMPKERFSAEFPKEGPSILRIQQVVRGDSAAYFCASSLGQGGRYEQYFGPGTRLTVT.